What follows describes a single TCR beta chain. No antigen is known for it. This entry is derived from a study of cytomegalovirus exposure and HLA in healthy donors. Each donor was healthy, and each was a bone marrow donor. This CDR3 spans 11 amino acids. The V gene lost 2 bases and the J gene lost 5 bases, with 6 bases spanning the gap. Germline lookup yields CDR1 GTSNPN and CDR2 SVGIG (reference sequence). The study, taken as a whole, reports: Immune exposure was documented only through CMV serostatus. It is likely that the observed cluster of highly shared sequence variants was a sequencing artifact. In an earlier analysis, most TCR beta V segments were productive about 87% or about 30% of the time.

PCR was performed using 60 Vbeta and 13 Jbeta primers. Profiling relied on immunoSEQ multiplex PCR, and the TCRdb table lists in-frame clones only, not all of them. The table lists some 120,000 clones, more than 80% of them singletons. The chain recombines TRBV30 with TRBJ1-2; possibly TRBD1 for D (5 bases). The receptor comes from a man in his forties in good health and CMV-seronegative. What was sequenced was PBMCs. The CDR3 protein is CAWSQGYGYTF. CDR3 DNA: TGTGCCTGGAGTCAGGGATATGGCTACACCTTC. The whole variable domain, remainder taken from reference TRBV30 and TRBJ1-2, is SQTIHQWPATLVQPVGSPLSLECTVEGTSNPNLYWYRQAAGRGLQLLFYSVGIGQISSEVPQNLSASRPQDRQFILSSKKLLLSDSGFYLCAWSQGYGYTFGSGTRLTVV.